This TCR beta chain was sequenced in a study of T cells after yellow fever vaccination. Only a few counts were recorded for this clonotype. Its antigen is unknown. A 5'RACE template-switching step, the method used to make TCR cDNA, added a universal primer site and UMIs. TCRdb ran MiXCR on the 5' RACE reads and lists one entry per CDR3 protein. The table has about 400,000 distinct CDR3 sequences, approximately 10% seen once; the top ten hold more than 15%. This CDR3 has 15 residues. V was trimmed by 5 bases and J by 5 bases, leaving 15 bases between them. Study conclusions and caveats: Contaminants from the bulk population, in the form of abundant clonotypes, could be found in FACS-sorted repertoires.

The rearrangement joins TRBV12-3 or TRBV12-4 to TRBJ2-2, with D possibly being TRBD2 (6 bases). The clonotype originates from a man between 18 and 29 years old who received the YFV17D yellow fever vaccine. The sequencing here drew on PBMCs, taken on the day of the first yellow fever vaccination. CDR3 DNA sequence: TGTGCCAGCAGTCTTCGTAGCGGACCTACCGGGGAGCTGTTTTTT. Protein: CASSLRSGPTGELFF.